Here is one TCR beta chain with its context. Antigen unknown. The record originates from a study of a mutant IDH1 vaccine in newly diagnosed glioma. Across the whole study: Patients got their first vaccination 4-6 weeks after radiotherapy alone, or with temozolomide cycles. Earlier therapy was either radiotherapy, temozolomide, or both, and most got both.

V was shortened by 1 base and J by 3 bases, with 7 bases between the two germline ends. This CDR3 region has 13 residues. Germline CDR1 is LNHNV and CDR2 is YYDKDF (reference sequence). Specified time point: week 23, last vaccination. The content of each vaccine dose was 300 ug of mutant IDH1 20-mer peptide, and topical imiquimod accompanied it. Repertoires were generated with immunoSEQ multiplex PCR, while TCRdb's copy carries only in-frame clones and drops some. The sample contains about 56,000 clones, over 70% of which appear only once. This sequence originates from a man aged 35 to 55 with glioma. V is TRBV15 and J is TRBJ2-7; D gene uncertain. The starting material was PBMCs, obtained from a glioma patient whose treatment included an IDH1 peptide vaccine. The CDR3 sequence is CATSRGMGYEQYF. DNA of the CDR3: TGTGCCACCAGCAGAGGGATGGGCTACGAGCAGTACTTC. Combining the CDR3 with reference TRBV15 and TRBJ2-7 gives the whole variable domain DAMVIQNPRYQVTQFGKPVTLSCSQTLNHNVMYWYQQKSSQAPKLLFHYYDKDFNNEADTPDNFQSRRPNTSFCFLDIRSPGLGDTAMYLCATSRGMGYEQYFGPGTRLTVT.